Presented here are 5 T cell receptor beta chains from one specimen sequenced in a study of tumor-infiltrating lymphocytes in glioblastoma multiforme. TCR beta libraries were built from RNA through three nested multiplex PCR rounds using modified ARM-PCR. One entry per CDR3 protein results from TCRdb running MiXCR on the multiplex PCR reads. The table includes about 11,000 distinct CDR3 sequences, about 72% detected once. Sequencing was performed on brain tumor tissue. All receptors come from a male donor with glioblastoma.

Points on this clonotype: One end of the junction varies from germline; a read error may be responsible. The chain recombines TRBV29-1 with TRBJ1-6; possibly TRBD1 for D (6 bases). The CDR3 is 13 amino acids. CDR1 is SQVTM and CDR2 is ANQGSEA in the germline V gene. The CDR3 loop reads CSVAMDRESPLYF. As DNA, the CDR3 is TGCAGCGTTGCCATGGACAGAGAATCACCCCTCTACTTC.

The chain joins TRBV12-3 or TRBV12-4 to TRBJ2-1; 7 bases map to TRBD2. V lost 6 bases to trimming and J lost 16 bases; unmatched junction nucleotides: 21. The CDR3 sequence is 15 residues long. The CDR3 loop is CASSSREGIWDMQFF. The CDR3 bases are TGTGCCAGCAGCTCCAGGGAGGGGATTTGGGATATGCAATTCTTC.

By proportion, this clonotype is medium-sized. The chain joins TRBV20-1 to TRBJ2-1, with 15 bases aligning to TRBD2. The V segment lost 4 bases and the J segment 8 bases; nucleotides outside the gene matches: 3. In germline, CDR1 is DFQATT, CDR2 SNEGSKA (reference sequence). This CDR3 comprises 14 residues. The CDR3 coding sequence is TGCAGTGCTAAGGGACTAGCGGGAGGACATGAGCAGTTCTTC. It specifies CSAKGLAGGHEQFF.

The genes are TRBV6-1 and TRBJ2-5; 7 bases are shared with TRBD1. This CDR3 has 14 residues. Germline V gene data show CDR1 as MNHNS and CDR2 as SASEGT. V lost 2 bases to trimming and J lost 3 bases; unmatched junction nucleotides: 3. DNA of the CDR3: TGTGCCAGCAGTGAACGGACAGGAAAAGAGACCCAGTACTTC. Translating it yields CASSERTGKETQYF.

This clonotype is medium-sized by share. This chain links TRBV5-1 with TRBJ2-5; TRBD2 is a possible D gene (5 bases). Germline V gives CDR1 SGHRS, CDR2 YFSETQ. With 3 bases removed from V and 4 bases from J, the gap between germline ends came to 13 bases. CDR3 length equals 14 residues. The CDR3 DNA sequence: TGCGCCAGCAGCTCCTTCGAAGAGGGAGAGACCCAGTACTTC. Residues: CASSSFEEGETQYF.